The next 9 T cell receptor beta chains were all read from a single sample in a study of T cell clonotyping in hematopoietic cell transplantation. Produced via immunoSEQ multiplex PCR; TCRdb's table is partial and in-frame only. The table has 6,300 or so clones, 86% seen once. Source: peripheral blood mononuclear cells, taken 180 days after allogeneic stem cell transplant. The source is a female patient aged 50 to 60 who had an allogeneic stem cell transplant from an unrelated donor, so the T cells may come from the graft donor. Some clones in this sample may be carry-over from other donors' samples.

This clone was counted once. The chain links TRBV27 to TRBJ2-1; 7 bases line up with TRBD2. After removal of 8 bases from V and 8 bases from J, the junction contained 9 bases not matched to a gene. CDR3 length: 13 residues. Germline V gene data show CDR1 as MNHEY and CDR2 as SMNVEV (reference sequence). CDR3 sequence: CASAGTTWDEQFF. The CDR3 coding sequence is TGTGCCAGCGCGGGGACTACCTGGGATGAGCAGTTCTTC.

The chain has TRBV9 and TRBJ1-2; D might be TRBD1 (5 bases). V was trimmed by 4 bases and J by 4 bases, leaving 23 bases between them. The CDR3 is 17 residues long. The V gene's germline CDR1 is SGDLS and CDR2 YYNGEE. DNA for the CDR3: TGTGCCAGCAGCCCTTGGGGAGGGGCCGGAGGGAGCTATGGCTACACCTTC. It translates to CASSPWGGAGGSYGYTF.

Only one count was recorded for this clone. This rearrangement joins TRBV5-6 to TRBJ2-4; TRBD1 matches 9 bases. The CDR3 runs 13 residues. Losses at the gene ends were 3 bases for V and 6 bases for J; bases not matched to a gene: 1. The germline V gene encodes CDR1 SGHDT and CDR2 YYEEEE. CDR3 amino acids: CASSWGQGNIQYF. Here the CDR3 DNA reads TGTGCCAGCAGCTGGGGACAGGGAAACATTCAGTACTTC.

The chain joins TRBV7-2 to TRBJ2-2; no clear D. V lost 1 base to trimming and J lost 6 bases, with 9 bases between them. Looked up from germline, CDR1 is SGHTA and CDR2 is FQGNSA. This CDR3 region has 14 residues. The CDR3 DNA sequence: TGTGCCAGCAGCTTAGACACCATCCCCGGGGAGCTGTTTTTT. It is translated as CASSLDTIPGELFF.

The chain joins TRBV7-9 to TRBJ1-2; D call uncertain. CDR3 length: 14 amino acids. The germline CDR1 and CDR2 sequences are SEHNR and FQNEAQ (reference sequence). V was pared by 2 bases and J by 1 base, with 8 bases between. In DNA form, the CDR3 reads TGTGCCAGCAGCTTATTAGACCTTAACTATGGCTACACCTTC. Encoded protein: CASSLLDLNYGYTF.

The chain recombines TRBV10-1 with TRBJ2-3, with 9 positions matching TRBD1. The CDR3 is 13 amino acids. Germline CDR1 reads WNHNN; CDR2 reads SYGVQD (reference sequence). J was trimmed by 4 bases and V by 4 bases; bases with no gene match: 0. CDR3 residues: CASSGDRADTQYF. The CDR3 DNA reads as TGCGCCAGCAGTGGGGACAGGGCAGATACGCAGTATTTT.

This chain links TRBV30 with TRBJ2-1; 9 bases are shared with TRBD1. After removal of 4 bases from V and 4 bases from J, the junction contained 5 bases not matched to a gene. Germline CDR1 and CDR2: GTSNPN and SVGIG (reference sequence). The CDR3 has 14 residues. Here the CDR3 reads CAWMGQGRYNEQFF. Here the CDR3 DNA reads TGTGCCTGGATGGGACAGGGTCGGTACAATGAGCAGTTCTTC. The entire variable domain, with the rest obtained from reference TRBV30 and TRBJ2-1, is as follows: SQTIHQWPATLVQPVGSPLSLECTVEGTSNPNLYWYRQAAGRGLQLLFYSVGIGQISSEVPQNLSASRPQDRQFILSSKKLLLSDSGFYLCAWMGQGRYNEQFFGPGTRLTVL.

The genes are TRBV27 and TRBJ2-5, with 7 positions matching TRBD2. The length of the CDR3 is 17 residues. Unmatched junction bases numbered 10, after V lost 2 bases and J lost 1 base. Germline-derived CDR1 and CDR2 are MNHEY and SMNVEV (reference sequence). CDR3 in amino acids: CASSLRVQRGFQETQYF. The CDR3 nucleotides read TGTGCCAGCAGTTTAAGGGTCCAGCGGGGATTCCAAGAGACCCAGTACTTC.

This clone was recorded only once. The chain couples TRBV19 to TRBJ1-2; D is unresolved. This CDR3 spans 14 amino acids. Germline CDR1 is LNHDA and CDR2 is SQIVND (reference sequence). V lost 5 bases to trimming and J lost 0 bases, with 10 bases between them. The CDR3 spells CASSPTGSNYGYTF. CDR3 DNA sequence: TGTGCCAGTAGTCCCACTGGTTCTAACTATGGCTACACCTTC.